This T cell receptor beta chain was sequenced during a study of T cell responses to AZD1222 COVID-19 vaccine. Overall study results and limits: Regions left unmutated in variants are reportedly the target of nearly half of spike-specific TCRs. Seropositivity was recorded at baseline in only six AZD1222 recipients.

Repertoires were generated with immunoSEQ multiplex PCR, while TCRdb's copy carries only in-frame clones and drops some. The repertoire holds about 89,000 clones, with about 86% as singletons. As concerns this clone: Its antigen remains unidentified.

The receptor was isolated from an adult who received the AZD1222 COVID-19 vaccine. The sequencing here drew on peripheral blood, taken 28 days after the second AZD1222 dose.

The CDR3 loop reads CASSLQSVAGETQYF. In nucleotides, the CDR3 is TGTGCCAGCAGCTTACAGTCGGTAGCGGGGGAGACCCAGTACTTC. This chain joins TRBV7-9 and TRBJ2-5; 8 bases match TRBD2. The length of the CDR3 is 15 residues. Germline trimming cut 2 bases from V and 5 bases from J; bases unmatched to any gene: 7. Germline loops: CDR1 SEHNR, CDR2 FQNEAQ (reference sequence).